Sequencing of this T cell receptor beta chain was carried out in a study of blood T cell repertoires in COVID-19. Study at large: Donors in the United States, Italy and Spain gave samples during acute or convalescent COVID-19. PBMCs, B-cell-depleted T cells, or T cells were the source of the cDNA or gDNA that made up the material.

In the authors' workflow: Reference gene primer amplification gave estimated nucleated cell counts. Using immunoSEQ multiplex PCR, the repertoire was profiled, and TCRdb retains in-frame clones only, with some absent. That table furnishes V, J and clone size, whereas the DNA furnished D and trimming. This table holds 190,000 or so clones, about 88% found once. Trimming took 8 bases from V and 11 from J; bases not matched to a gene: 7. Germline lookup yields CDR1 SGHAT and CDR2 FQNNGV. The length of the CDR3 is 12 residues. The J gene is TRBJ1-1, the V gene TRBV11-2; 11 nucleotides match TRBD1. This receptor was taken from a man aged 35-49 years with active or convalescent COVID-19. The sequencing sample was made of peripheral blood. The CDR3 loop reads CASGRDRGVAFF. DNA of the CDR3: TGTGCCAGCGGCCGGGACAGGGGGGTGGCTTTCTTT. The complete variable domain, with remaining parts taken from reference TRBV11-2 and TRBJ1-1, reads EAGVAQSPRYKIIEKRQSVAFWCNPISGHATLYWYQQILGQGPKLLIQFQNNGVVDDSQLPKDRFSAERLKGVDSTLKIQPAKLEDSAVYLCASGRDRGVAFFGQGTRLTVV.